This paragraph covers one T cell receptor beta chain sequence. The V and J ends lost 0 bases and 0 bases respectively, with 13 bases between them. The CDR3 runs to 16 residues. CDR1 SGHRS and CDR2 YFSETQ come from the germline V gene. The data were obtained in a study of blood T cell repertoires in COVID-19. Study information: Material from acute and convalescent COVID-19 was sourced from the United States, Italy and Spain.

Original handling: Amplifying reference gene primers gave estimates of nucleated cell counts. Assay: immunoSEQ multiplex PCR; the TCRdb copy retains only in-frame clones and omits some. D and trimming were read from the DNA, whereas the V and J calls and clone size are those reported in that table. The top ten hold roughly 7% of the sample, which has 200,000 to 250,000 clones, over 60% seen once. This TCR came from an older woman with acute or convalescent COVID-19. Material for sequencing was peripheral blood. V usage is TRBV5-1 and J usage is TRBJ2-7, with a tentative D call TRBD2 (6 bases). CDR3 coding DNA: TGCGCCAGCAGCTTGGCCGGGCGGGGCCTCTCCTACGAGCAGTACTTC. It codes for CASSLAGRGLSYEQYF.